This T cell receptor (beta chain) is from a study of radiotherapy plus CTLA-4 blockade in lung cancer. Points from the study as a whole: Researchers report tumor-derived TCR clones expanding in blood after radiotherapy plus ipilimumab.

The method was immunoSEQ multiplex PCR; TCRdb's version includes in-frame clones alone and lacks a portion of them. The data hold 40,000 to 45,000 clones, with about 75% observed a single time. On this clone: Its specificity is unknown.

CTLA-4 blockade with ipilimumab, together with focal radiation, was given to patients with chemo-refractory metastatic non-small-cell lung cancer. Looked up from germline, CDR1 is SGHTA and CDR2 is FQGNSA. Trimming at V came to 0 bases and at J to 2 bases, leaving 9 bases not matched to a gene. The CDR3 is 18 residues long. V and J are TRBV7-2 and TRBJ2-2, with 7 positions matching TRBD1. The receptor was isolated from a human donor with non-small cell lung cancer who had stable disease on radiotherapy plus ipilimumab. The sample consisted of peripheral blood, taken from a patient treated with radiotherapy plus ipilimumab. The CDR3 is CASSLASVQGSNTGELFF. CDR3 in DNA: TGTGCCAGCAGCTTAGCGTCTGTACAGGGGTCCAACACCGGGGAGCTGTTTTTT.